The 28 T cell receptor beta chains in this list originate from one sample, sequenced in a study of identical twins' blood T cells. One entry per CDR3 protein, called by TCRdb with MiXCR from the 5' RACE reads. The table has 350,000 to 450,000 distinct CDR3 sequences, roughly 31% seen once. Input material: PBMCs. The receptor set was obtained from a woman between 18 and 55 years old in good health.

This clonotype was observed a single time. The rearrangement uses TRBV20-1 and TRBJ1-3, with a weak D call TRBD1 (5 bases). V was trimmed by 4 bases and J by 2 bases, leaving 21 bases between them. Germline V gene sequence: CDR1 DFQATT, CDR2 SNEGSKA (reference sequence). CDR3 length: 17 residues. CDR3 in DNA: TGCAGTGCTATTGCCCTCGGGGGAGGGGATACTGGAAACACCATATATTTT. Protein sequence: CSAIALGGGDTGNTIYF.

In the case of this clonotype: A much bigger clone sits one base away, suggesting this may be a read error. The chain uses TRBV19 and TRBJ2-1, with no clear D. Looked up from germline, CDR1 is LNHDA and CDR2 is SQIVND (reference sequence). Trimming cost V 6 bases and J 7 bases, with 19 bases left between them. This CDR3 spans 15 amino acids. Written as DNA, the CDR3 is TGTGCCAGTAGAAAGGAGACTTCTCCGTGGAATGAGCAGTTCTTC. Translating gives CASRKETSPWNEQFF. Full variable domain (remainder filled in from reference TRBV19 and TRBJ2-1): DGGITQSPKYLFRKEGQNVTLSCEQNLNHDAMYWYRQDPGQGLRLIYYSQIVNDFQKGDIAEGYSVSREKKESFPLTVTSAQKNPTAFYLCASRKETSPWNEQFFGPGTRLTVL.

V gene TRBV7-6 combines with J gene TRBJ2-5, with 7 bases identical to TRBD1. Germline V lookup: CDR1 SGHVS, CDR2 FNYEAQ. The V and J ends lost 2 bases and 2 bases, in that order; junction bases with no gene match: 5. The CDR3 runs to 15 residues. Here the CDR3 reads CASSLNRGTQETQYF. The CDR3 DNA reads as TGTGCCAGCAGCTTAAACAGGGGTACACAAGAGACCCAGTACTTC.

The J gene is TRBJ1-2, the V gene TRBV28; D is uncertain. CDR1 and CDR2 from the germline V gene are MDHEN and SYDVKM. The CDR3 spans 14 residues. Deletions cut 6 bases from V and 6 bases from J, with 17 bases between. CDR3 DNA: TGTGCCAGCAGGCCCCCGGTTCATGGACATGGCTACACCTTC. This codes for CASRPPVHGHGYTF.

This clonotype was detected many times. The chain employs TRBV29-1 and TRBJ1-1, with a weak D call TRBD1 (6 bases). Trimming shortened V by 8 bases and J by 0 bases, and 22 bases separated the two germline ends. The CDR3 is 16 residues long. Germline V gene lookup returns CDR1 SQVTM and CDR2 ANQGSEA. CDR3 sequence: CSFTGNTFSMNTEAFF. CDR3 bases: TGCAGCTTCACAGGGAATACCTTCTCAATGAACACTGAAGCTTTCTTT.

This clonotype was picked up many times. The chain couples TRBV4-3 to TRBJ2-2; D gene ambiguous. CDR1 is LGHNA, CDR2 YSLEER, per germline. V shed 0 bases and J shed 6 bases, with 5 bases lying between them. CDR3 length equals 13 residues. The CDR3 nucleotides are TGCGCCAGCAGCCAAGATCCTTCCGGGGAGCTGTTTTTT. Encoded protein: CASSQDPSGELFF.

As to this clonotype: Given a much more abundant clone one base away, this may be a read error. The chain uses TRBV2 and TRBJ2-3; 7 nucleotides align to TRBD2. V shed 4 bases and J 4 bases; nucleotides not matched to a gene: 5. There are 14 residues in the CDR3. The germline gives CDR1 SNHLY, CDR2 FYNNEI. The CDR3 reads CASSAAREADTQYF. Written as DNA, the CDR3 is TGTGCCAGCAGTGCGGCTCGGGAGGCAGATACGCAGTATTTT. Drawing the rest from reference TRBV2 and TRBJ2-3, the complete variable domain is EPEVTQTPSHQVTQMGQEVILRCVPISNHLYFYWYRQILGQKVEFLVSFYNNEISEKSEIFDDQFSVERPDGSNFTLKIRSTKLEDSAMYFCASSAAREADTQYFGPGTRLTVL.

The table lists this clonotype with a few counts. The chain joins TRBV10-3 to TRBJ1-5; a possible D gene is TRBD1 (6 bases). CDR1 and CDR2 from the germline V gene are ENHRY and SYGVKD. The CDR3 extends over 14 amino acids. Trimming took off 5 bases at V and 5 bases at J, with 13 bases between the two ends. This chain's CDR3 is CAISSGARDQPQHF. The CDR3 nucleotides are TGTGCCATCAGTTCAGGGGCGAGGGATCAGCCCCAGCATTTT.

With respect to this clonotype: Possible read error: a much larger clone is one base away. CDR3 DNA: TGTGCCAGCACCATTCTCGGGAGCTCTGTAAACACCATATATTTT. Translation gives CASTILGSSVNTIYF. This sequence joins TRBV12-3 or TRBV12-4 and TRBJ1-3; D is undetermined. This CDR3 spans 15 amino acids.

This CDR3 is CASSLGGYSETQYF. CDR3 coding DNA: TGTGCCAGCAGCTTAGGGGGCTACTCCGAGACCCAGTACTTC. This chain links TRBV9 with TRBJ2-5; 7 bases are a match to TRBD1. Germline V CDR1 and CDR2: SGDLS, YYNGEE. The CDR3 is 14 residues long. With V trimmed by 4 bases and J by 5 bases, 8 bases remained unmatched.

CDR3 bases: TGTGCCAGCAGTTCCCCCGGGATCTTAAACTATGGCTACACCTTC. Its translation is CASSSPGILNYGYTF. The chain links TRBV12-3 or TRBV12-4 to TRBJ1-2; the D is unclear. This CDR3 has 15 residues. The V end was cut by 4 bases, the J end by 2 bases, with 14 bases between.

The sample holds a few counts of this clonotype. This chain connects TRBV6-5 to TRBJ2-3; D is uncertain. This CDR3 comprises 15 residues. Trimming took off 6 bases at V and 4 bases at J, with 17 bases between the two ends. CDR1 is MNHEY and CDR2 is SVGAGI in the germline V gene. The CDR3 coding sequence is TGTGCCAGCAGCCCCGCGGTCAATCCCCCAGATACGCAGTATTTT. This codes for CASSPAVNPPDTQYF.

The rearrangement uses TRBV9 and TRBJ2-4; tentative D call: TRBD2 (5 bases). V lost 0 bases, J lost 5 bases, and 9 bases lay in between. The CDR3 has 14 amino acids. Looked up from germline, CDR1 is SGDLS and CDR2 is YYNGEE. CDR3 in DNA: TGTGCCAGCAGCGTAGCGGGGAAAGAAAACATTCAGTACTTC. It specifies CASSVAGKENIQYF.

This clonotype was seen a handful of times. The chain is built from TRBV20-1 and TRBJ1-3, with 11 positions matching TRBD1. Germline CDR1 and CDR2: DFQATT and SNEGSKA (reference sequence). V lost 1 base to trimming and J lost 8 bases; unmatched junction nucleotides: 10. CDR3 size: 16 residues. Written as DNA, the CDR3 is TGCAGTGCTAGAGGGGCCCCGGGACAGGGGGTGGACACCATATATTTT. Protein: CSARGAPGQGVDTIYF.

The genes are TRBV19 and TRBJ1-1; 7 bases are a match to TRBD1. The CDR3 covers 13 residues. V dropped 5 bases and J dropped 6; count of bases not matched to a gene: 6. Germline V gene lookup returns CDR1 LNHDA and CDR2 SQIVND (reference sequence). The CDR3 DNA is TGTGCCAGTAGTCAACAGGGGTTCCCTGAAGCTTTCTTT. Translation gives CASSQQGFPEAFF.

This chain connects TRBV20-1 to TRBJ1-3; D unresolved. CDR3 length: 13 residues. Trimming stripped 2 bases from V and 0 bases from J, with 5 bases between. Per the germline V gene, CDR1 is DFQATT and CDR2 is SNEGSKA (reference sequence). The DNA for the CDR3 is TGCAGTGCTAGACACAGCTCTGGAAACACCATATATTTT. Translated, it gives CSARHSSGNTIYF.

V usage is TRBV18 and J usage is TRBJ2-1; 8 bases agree with TRBD2. CDR3 size: 14 residues. V shed 1 base and J 5 bases; nucleotides not matched to a gene: 1. CDR1 and CDR2 (germline): KGHSH, LQKENI. The CDR3, as DNA: TGTGCCAGCTCACCACTTAGCGGGAACAATGAGCAGTTCTTC. This encodes CASSPLSGNNEQFF.

This chain links TRBV3-1 with TRBJ1-1; D remains ambiguous. The V end lost 0 bases, the J end lost 0 bases, and 11 bases lay between the germline ends. The germline gives CDR1 LGHDT, CDR2 YNNKEL (reference sequence). The CDR3 is 16 amino acids. The CDR3 DNA reads TGTGCCAGCAGCCAAGAGAGAGAGGGCTTGAACACTGAAGCTTTCTTT. Its protein is CASSQEREGLNTEAFF.

This clonotype has ten or more counts. The J gene is TRBJ2-1, the V gene TRBV7-8; 10 nucleotides match TRBD2. The CDR3 totals 16 residues. V gave up 4 bases and J gave up 4 bases; unmatched junction bases: 7. Looked up from germline, CDR1 is SGHVS and CDR2 is FQNEAQ. CDR3 coding DNA: TGTGCCAGCAGCTGGTGGACTAGCGGACCATACAATGAGCAGTTCTTC. Its protein is CASSWWTSGPYNEQFF.

This clonotype was seen once. This sequence joins TRBV20-1 and TRBJ2-1; possible D gene TRBD2, 5 bases. CDR3 length equals 15 residues. Germline lookup yields CDR1 DFQATT and CDR2 SNEGSKA (reference sequence). Trimming shortened V by 0 bases and J by 5 bases, and 14 bases separated the two germline ends. The CDR3 coding sequence is TGCAGTGCTAGAGATTGGGCAGTCGGGAACAATGAGCAGTTCTTC. Translation: CSARDWAVGNNEQFF.

The rearrangement joins TRBV5-6 to TRBJ1-1; no definite D call. Per the germline V gene, CDR1 is SGHDT and CDR2 is YYEEEE. The CDR3 is made up of 14 amino acids. V was shortened by 4 bases and J by 2 bases, with 12 bases between the two germline ends. The CDR3 sequence: CASSKTDFNTEAFF. The CDR3 region has the DNA TGTGCCAGCAGCAAGACGGACTTTAACACTGAAGCTTTCTTT.

The J gene is TRBJ2-1, the V gene TRBV7-9, with D possibly TRBD2 on 5 matching bases. Germline V CDR1 and CDR2: SEHNR, FQNEAQ (reference sequence). Trimming removed 4 bases from V and 5 bases from J, with 15 bases in between. The CDR3 sequence is 15 residues long. CDR3 residues: CASSSGLARDNEQFF. The CDR3 nucleotides are TGTGCCAGCAGCTCCGGACTTGCGAGGGACAATGAGCAGTTCTTC. The whole variable domain, filled in from reference TRBV7-9 and TRBJ2-1, reads DTGVSQNPRHKITKRGQNVTFRCDPISEHNRLYWYRQTLGQGPEFLTYFQNEAQLEKSRLLSDRFSAERPKGSFSTLEIQRTEQGDSAMYLCASSSGLARDNEQFFGPGTRLTVL.

The chain uses TRBV6-2 or TRBV6-3 and TRBJ2-7, with TRBD2 identical over 8 bases. V gave up 1 base and J gave up 1 base; unmatched junction bases: 3. CDR3 length equals 15 residues. CDR1 MNHEY and CDR2 SVGEGT come from the germline V gene. CDR3 DNA sequence: TGTGCCAGCAGTTACTTGGCTAGCGGGTCCTACGAGCAGTACTTC. It codes for CASSYLASGSYEQYF.

This clonotype was recorded a few times. The V gene is TRBV12-5, the J gene TRBJ2-3, with 9 bases identical to TRBD2. The V segment lost 1 base and the J segment 1 base; nucleotides outside the gene matches: 0. This CDR3 has 15 residues. Germline CDR1 and CDR2: LGHNT and FRNRAP. CDR3: CASGLGTSGTDTQYF. CDR3 coding DNA: TGTGCTAGTGGTTTGGGGACTAGCGGCACAGATACGCAGTATTTT.

In its sample, this clonotype was seen many times. CDR3 in amino acids: CASSRKGTGPSHEQFF. The CDR3 DNA follows: TGTGCCAGCAGCCGCAAAGGGACAGGCCCCTCTCATGAGCAGTTCTTC. The chain joins TRBV5-8 to TRBJ2-1; 8 bases are a match to TRBD1. The germline V gene has CDR1 SGHTS and CDR2 YDEGEE. The CDR3 totals 16 residues. With 4 bases clipped from V and 8 bases from J, the junction kept 14 bases outside the gene matches.

This chain connects TRBV2 to TRBJ1-2, with D unresolved. Germline CDR1 SNHLY, CDR2 FYNNEI. Trimming took 9 bases from V and 0 from J, leaving 5 bases between them. The CDR3 is made up of 11 amino acids. CDR3 nucleotides: TGTGCCAGGGGAACTAACTATGGCTACACCTTC. Amino acid sequence: CARGTNYGYTF.

The V call is TRBV27, the J call TRBJ1-4, with D possibly TRBD1 on 6 matching bases. The germline CDR1 and CDR2 sequences are MNHEY and SMNVEV (reference sequence). The CDR3 totals 14 residues. The V end was cut by 8 bases, the J end by 6 bases, with 16 bases between. CDR3 bases: TGTGCCAGCTCGAACATGGGGGCAGATGAAAAACTGTTTTTT. As protein: CASSNMGADEKLFF.

This chain uses TRBV23-1 with TRBJ2-3; D is perhaps TRBD1 (6 bases). TRBV23-1 is an open reading frame whose function is uncertain. The CDR3 consists of 14 residues. Trimming stripped 0 bases from V and 5 bases from J, with 9 bases between. CDR3 nucleotides: TGCGCCAGCAGTCAATCGGGGGCCCGAGATACGCAGTATTTT. The encoded protein is CASSQSGARDTQYF.